These 23 T cell receptor beta chains originate from one sample sequenced in a study of cytomegalovirus exposure and HLA in healthy donors. Sequenced by immunoSEQ multiplex PCR; TCRdb stores in-frame clones only, minus some. Here the sample spans about 240,000 clones, approximately 83% being singletons. Specimen: PBMCs. These receptors came from a woman in her 30s in good health and CMV-seropositive.

The chain recombines TRBV5-8 with TRBJ1-1; the D is unclear. The CDR3 loop spans 13 amino acids. Germline V gene sequence: CDR1 SGHTS, CDR2 YDEGEE. V was pared by 0 bases and J by 7 bases, with 10 bases between. CDR3 residues: CASSLGSTLEAFF. The CDR3 DNA reads TGTGCCAGCAGCTTGGGAAGCACCCTTGAAGCTTTCTTT. Supplemented by reference TRBV5-8 and TRBJ1-1, the full variable domain reads EAGVTQSPTHLIKTRGQQATLRCSPISGHTSVYWYQQALGLGLQFLLWYDEGEERNRGNFPPRFSGRQFPNYSSELNVNALELEDSALYLCASSLGSTLEAFFGQGTRLTVV.

The rearrangement uses TRBV27 and TRBJ2-7; 13 bases fit TRBD2. V was pared by 2 bases and J by 5 bases, with 6 bases of the junction left unmatched. CDR1 is MNHEY, CDR2 SMNVEV, per germline (reference sequence). This CDR3 contains 16 residues. In nucleotides, the CDR3 is TGTGCCAGCAGTTTAGAAGGGACTAGCGGGATGAACGAGCAGTACTTC. It encodes CASSLEGTSGMNEQYF.

The rearrangement uses TRBV9 and TRBJ2-7; 9 nucleotides agree with TRBD2. The CDR3 length is 15 residues. Germline CDR1 reads SGDLS; CDR2 reads YYNGEE. V shed 5 bases, J shed 5 bases, and the junction held 11 bases outside the gene matches. Here the CDR3 reads CASSRQAGGLDEQYF. The CDR3 region has the DNA TGTGCCAGCAGTAGACAAGCGGGAGGTCTTGACGAGCAGTACTTC. Full variable domain (rest looked up from reference TRBV9 and TRBJ2-7): DSGVTQTPKHLITATGQRVTLRCSPRSGDLSVYWYQQSLDQGLQFLIQYYNGEERAKGNILERFSAQQFPDLHSELNLSSLELGDSALYFCASSRQAGGLDEQYFGPGTRLTVT.

V gene TRBV5-4 combines with J gene TRBJ2-2, with D unresolved. Germline lookup yields CDR1 SGHNT and CDR2 YYREEE (reference sequence). CDR3 size: 13 residues. The ends were cut back, 4 bases at V and 6 bases at J, with 10 bases in the middle. Here the CDR3 reads CASSTIASGELFF. CDR3 coding DNA: TGTGCCAGCAGCACTATAGCCTCCGGGGAGCTGTTTTTT.

As regards this clone: Additional DNA sequences in this sample encode the identical CDR3. CDR3 protein: CASSLIQGTDTQYF. CDR3 nucleotide sequence: TGCGCCAGCAGCTTGATCCAGGGCACAGATACGCAGTATTTT. V is TRBV5-1 and J is TRBJ2-3; D gene unclear. Between the trimmed V and J ends, which lost 1 base and 1 base, there was a span of 7 bases. The CDR3 loop spans 14 amino acids. Per the germline V gene, CDR1 is SGHRS and CDR2 is YFSETQ.

This sequence joins TRBV14 and TRBJ2-1; a possible D gene is TRBD2 (5 bases). This CDR3 region has 18 residues. The V end was cut by 1 base, the J end by 0 bases, with 16 bases between. Looked up from germline, CDR1 is SGHDN and CDR2 is FVKESK. CDR3 in DNA: TGTGCCAGCAGCCAAGCGTCGGCGGGTCCTTCCTCCTACAATGAGCAGTTCTTC. As protein: CASSQASAGPSSYNEQFF.

The chain uses TRBV10-3 and TRBJ1-5; 7 nucleotides match TRBD1. CDR1 and CDR2 from the germline V gene are ENHRY and SYGVKD. Germline trimming cut 6 bases from V and 6 bases from J; bases unmatched to any gene: 5. The CDR3 is made up of 13 amino acids. Here the CDR3 reads CAISQGESQPQHF. CDR3 coding DNA: TGTGCCATCAGCCAGGGGGAAAGTCAGCCCCAGCATTTT.

V gene TRBV15 combines with J gene TRBJ2-7, with D tentatively TRBD1 (6 bases). V was shortened by 2 bases and J by 4 bases, with 15 bases between the two germline ends. The CDR3 totals 15 residues. Germline V gives CDR1 LNHNV, CDR2 YYDKDF (reference sequence). CDR3 sequence: CATSRTGQRKYEQYF. CDR3 in DNA: TGTGCCACCAGCAGAACCGGACAGAGAAAGTACGAGCAGTACTTC.

This clone was seen only a few times. This chain connects TRBV10-1 to TRBJ2-1, with 13 bases matching TRBD2. Trimming cost V 6 bases and J 4 bases; bases outside gene matches: 3. The CDR3 sequence is 15 residues long. CDR1 and CDR2 (germline): WNHNN, SYGVQD (reference sequence). In nucleotides, the CDR3 is TGCGCCAGCAGCAAGGGACTAGCGGGATACAATGAGCAGTTCTTC. The encoded protein is CASSKGLAGYNEQFF.

Details on this clone: The sample carries other DNA sequences with the same CDR3. This sequence joins TRBV19 and TRBJ2-7, with D tentatively TRBD1 (7 bases). The CDR3 consists of 14 residues. The V end was cut by 1 base, the J end by 2 bases, with 9 bases between. Germline V gene data show CDR1 as LNHDA and CDR2 as SQIVND (reference sequence). In nucleotides, the CDR3 is TGTGCCAGTAGTATAGGCAGGGGGGCCTACGAGCAGTACTTC. This codes for CASSIGRGAYEQYF.

V usage is TRBV11-2 and J usage is TRBJ2-7, with TRBD2 identical over 10 bases. The CDR3 is 17 amino acids. In germline, CDR1 is SGHAT, CDR2 FQNNGV. After removal of 4 bases from V and 4 bases from J, the junction contained 13 bases not matched to a gene. The DNA of the CDR3 is TGTGCCAGCAGCTGGGGCGTTAGGACTAGCGGAACGTACGAGCAGTACTTC. This translates into CASSWGVRTSGTYEQYF. Full variable domain (missing parts from reference TRBV11-2 and TRBJ2-7): EAGVAQSPRYKIIEKRQSVAFWCNPISGHATLYWYQQILGQGPKLLIQFQNNGVVDDSQLPKDRFSAERLKGVDSTLKIQPAKLEDSAVYLCASSWGVRTSGTYEQYFGPGTRLTVT.

The J gene is TRBJ1-2, the V gene TRBV2; tentatively, D is TRBD1 (6 bases). V was trimmed by 9 bases and J by 4 bases, leaving 12 bases between them. The CDR3 spans 12 residues. From germline, CDR1 is SNHLY and CDR2 FYNNEI. CDR3 in DNA: TGTGCCAGTTGTGACAGGTTCTATGGCTACACCTTC. This gives the protein CASCDRFYGYTF.

This chain links TRBV2 with TRBJ2-7; 8 positions match TRBD2. The CDR3 extends over 14 amino acids. Per the germline V gene, CDR1 is SNHLY and CDR2 is FYNNEI. V lost 6 bases to trimming and J lost 4 bases; unmatched junction nucleotides: 8. DNA for the CDR3: TGTGCCAGCAGCGGACTAGCTCCGGGGTACGAGCAGTACTTC. Amino acid sequence: CASSGLAPGYEQYF.

J is TRBJ2-7 and V is TRBV10-3; a possible D gene is TRBD1 (6 bases). V shed 2 bases and J shed 3 bases, with 11 bases lying between them. The CDR3 consists of 14 residues. CDR1 is ENHRY and CDR2 is SYGVKD in the germline V gene. The CDR3 DNA reads as TGTGCCATCAGTGAGGGGGGCCCCAACTACGAGCAGTACTTC. As protein: CAISEGGPNYEQYF.

The V gene is TRBV9, the J gene TRBJ2-5, with D maybe TRBD1 (6 bases). V shed 5 bases and J shed 3 bases, with 20 bases lying between them. Germline CDR1 reads SGDLS; CDR2 reads YYNGEE. This CDR3 comprises 16 residues. CDR3 protein: CASSGATGNLKETQYF. The DNA of the CDR3 is TGTGCCAGCAGTGGGGCCACAGGGAACCTTAAAGAGACCCAGTACTTC.

The V gene is TRBV12-5, the J gene TRBJ1-1; 9 bases agree with TRBD1. In germline, CDR1 is LGHNT, CDR2 FRNRAP. CDR3 size: 16 residues. Germline trimming cut 3 bases from V and 1 base from J; bases unmatched to any gene: 6. This chain's CDR3 is CASGFTLQGANTEAFF. The DNA of the CDR3 is TGTGCTAGTGGTTTCACGTTACAGGGGGCGAACACTGAAGCTTTCTTT.

In its sample, this clone was seen a few times. The gene calls are TRBV29-1 and TRBJ1-5; TRBD1 is a possible D gene (5 bases). Germline lookup yields CDR1 SQVTM and CDR2 ANQGSEA. Trimming shortened V by 7 bases and J by 0 bases, and 7 bases separated the two germline ends. This CDR3 comprises 12 residues. In DNA, the CDR3 is TGCAGCGCAGGGAATAGCAATCAGCCCCAGCATTTT. Translation: CSAGNSNQPQHF.

The chain joins TRBV5-1 to TRBJ2-2, with 10 nucleotides matching TRBD2. The J segment lost 6 bases and the V segment lost 4 bases, leaving 21 bases of the junction unmatched. The germline gives CDR1 SGHRS, CDR2 YFSETQ. This CDR3 has 20 amino acids. The CDR3 is CASSPKTPGLAPQRSGELFF. Here the CDR3 DNA reads TGCGCCAGCAGCCCGAAAACTCCGGGACTAGCGCCCCAGCGATCCGGGGAGCTGTTTTTT.

This rearrangement joins TRBV4-1 to TRBJ1-2; 7 positions match TRBD1. V was clipped by 4 bases and J by 3 bases; unmatched bases: 5. This CDR3 is built from 14 residues. The germline CDR1 and CDR2 sequences are MGHRA and YSYEKL. CDR3 in amino acids: CASSLPGTDYGYTF. The DNA for the CDR3 is TGCGCCAGCAGCCTGCCCGGGACAGACTATGGCTACACCTTC.

This chain links TRBV15 with TRBJ2-7; D possibly corresponds to TRBD2 (5 bases). The CDR3 length is 19 residues. V was clipped by 0 bases and J by 1 base, with 22 bases between them. The germline V gene encodes CDR1 LNHNV and CDR2 YYDKDF (reference sequence). The CDR3 nucleotides are TGTGCCACCAGCAGAGAATTTTCCCGAACTTCTAGCCCTTCCTACGAGCAGTACTTC. Translating it yields CATSREFSRTSSPSYEQYF. Filled out from reference TRBV15 and TRBJ2-7, the complete variable domain reads DAMVIQNPRYQVTQFGKPVTLSCSQTLNHNVMYWYQQKSSQAPKLLFHYYDKDFNNEADTPDNFQSRRPNTSFCFLDIRSPGLGDTAMYLCATSREFSRTSSPSYEQYFGPGTRLTVT.

The rearrangement joins TRBV5-1 to TRBJ2-3, with TRBD2 matching over 7 bases. The J segment lost 2 bases and the V segment lost 0 bases, leaving 6 bases of the junction unmatched. The CDR3 is made up of 16 amino acids. From germline, CDR1 is SGHRS and CDR2 YFSETQ. Written as DNA, the CDR3 is TGCGCCAGCAGCTTGGCCTCTAGCGGATACACAGATACGCAGTATTTT. The encoded protein is CASSLASSGYTDTQYF.

Details on this clone: This same CDR3 is encoded by further DNA sequences in the sample. The chain combines TRBV28 with TRBJ1-4; D call uncertain. V was trimmed by 3 bases and J by 8 bases, leaving 4 bases between them. Germline CDR1 reads MDHEN; CDR2 reads SYDVKM. The CDR3 has 11 residues. The CDR3 DNA follows: TGTGCCAGCAGTTTCAAAGAAAAACTGTTTTTT. It codes for CASSFKEKLFF.

Only a few counts were recorded for this clone. The chain employs TRBV15 and TRBJ1-5; 7 bases are shared with TRBD1. The CDR3 totals 15 residues. Germline V gives CDR1 LNHNV, CDR2 YYDKDF (reference sequence). V shed 1 base and J 9 bases; nucleotides not matched to a gene: 9. The CDR3 DNA reads as TGTGCCACCAGCAGAGGTGACAGGGTGAGTAGGCCCCAGCATTTT. Its translation is CATSRGDRVSRPQHF.